This T cell receptor beta chain was captured in a study of blood T cells in healthy people across ages. Study information: Template switching captured about one barcoded beta molecule per two T cells. Whole-study results and caveats: Roughly linearly, TCR beta diversity per million T cells fell as age increased.

The use of a sample-barcoded 5' primer and a J-beta primer mix characterized a second PCR of 7 to 11 cycles. A single record per CDR3 protein comes from TCRdb applying MiXCR to the 5' RACE reads. The table has about 380,000 distinct CDR3 sequences, 45% to 65% seen once; the top ten hold 51%. Roughly 10 milliliters was the volume of peripheral blood drawn from each donor. Every sample yielded at least 6.5 million isolated PBMCs. This clonotype showed up just a few times. Antigen: not known. This TCR was sampled from a man aged 60-69 years in good health. Input material: blood.

CDR3 nucleotides: TGCGCCAGCAGCTTGGAGCTCCGTGAGCAGTTCTTC. This translates into CASSLELREQFF. The chain carries TRBV5-1 and TRBJ2-1; no reliable D call. Trimming removed 0 bases at V and 9 bases at J, with 7 bases between. Per germline, CDR1 SGHRS and CDR2 YFSETQ. The CDR3 runs to 12 residues.